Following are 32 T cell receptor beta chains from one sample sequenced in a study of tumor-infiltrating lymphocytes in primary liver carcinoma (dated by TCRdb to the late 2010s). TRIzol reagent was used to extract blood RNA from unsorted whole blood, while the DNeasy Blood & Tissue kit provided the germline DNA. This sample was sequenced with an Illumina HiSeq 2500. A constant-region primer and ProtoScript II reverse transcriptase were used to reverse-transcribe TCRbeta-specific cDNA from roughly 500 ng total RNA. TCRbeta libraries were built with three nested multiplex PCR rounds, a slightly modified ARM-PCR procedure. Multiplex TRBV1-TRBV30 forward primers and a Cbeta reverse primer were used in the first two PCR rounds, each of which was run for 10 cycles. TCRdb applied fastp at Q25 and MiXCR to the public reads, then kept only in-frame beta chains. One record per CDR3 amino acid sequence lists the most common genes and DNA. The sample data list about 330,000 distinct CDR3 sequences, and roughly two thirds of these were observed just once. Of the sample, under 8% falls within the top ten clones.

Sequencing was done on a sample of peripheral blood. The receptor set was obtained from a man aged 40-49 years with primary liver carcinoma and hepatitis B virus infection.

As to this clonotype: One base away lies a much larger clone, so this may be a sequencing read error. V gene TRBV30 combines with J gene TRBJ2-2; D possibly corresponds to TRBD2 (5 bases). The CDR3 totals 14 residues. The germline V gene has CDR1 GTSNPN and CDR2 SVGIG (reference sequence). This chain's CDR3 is CAWSGISNTGEPFF. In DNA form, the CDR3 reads TGTGCCTGGAGTGGTATATCGAACACCGGGGAGCCGTTTTTT.

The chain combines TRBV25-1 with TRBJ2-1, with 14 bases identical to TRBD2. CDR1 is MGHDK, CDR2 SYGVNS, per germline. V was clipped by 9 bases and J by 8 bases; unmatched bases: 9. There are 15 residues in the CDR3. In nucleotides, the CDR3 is TGTGCCAGTCAGCCGGGACTAGCGGGAGACCATGAGCAGTTCTTC. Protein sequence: CASQPGLAGDHEQFF.

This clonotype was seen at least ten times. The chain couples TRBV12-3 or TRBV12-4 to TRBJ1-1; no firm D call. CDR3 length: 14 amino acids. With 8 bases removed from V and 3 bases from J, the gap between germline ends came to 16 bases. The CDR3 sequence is CASQDGIEYTEAFF. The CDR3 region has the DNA TGTGCCAGCCAGGACGGTATCGAATACACTGAAGCTTTCTTT.

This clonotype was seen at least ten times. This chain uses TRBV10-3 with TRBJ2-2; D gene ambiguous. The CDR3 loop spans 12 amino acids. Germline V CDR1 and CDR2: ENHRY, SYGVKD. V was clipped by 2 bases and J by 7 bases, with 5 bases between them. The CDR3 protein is CAISEGVGELFF. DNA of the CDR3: TGTGCCATCAGTGAGGGGGTCGGGGAGCTGTTTTTT.

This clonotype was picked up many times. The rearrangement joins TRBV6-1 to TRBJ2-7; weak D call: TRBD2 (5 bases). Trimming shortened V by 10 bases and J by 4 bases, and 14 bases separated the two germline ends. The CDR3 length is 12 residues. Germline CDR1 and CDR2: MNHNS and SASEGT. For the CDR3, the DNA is TGTGCCACATCGCTGGAGGTTTACGAGCAGTACTTC. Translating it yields CATSLEVYEQYF.

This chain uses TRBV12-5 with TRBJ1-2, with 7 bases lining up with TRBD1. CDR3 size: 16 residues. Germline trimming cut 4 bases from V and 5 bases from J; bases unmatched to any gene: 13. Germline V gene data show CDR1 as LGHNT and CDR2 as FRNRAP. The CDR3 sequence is CASGCPAKSGGYGYTF. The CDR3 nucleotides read TGTGCTAGTGGTTGCCCAGCCAAATCAGGGGGGTATGGCTACACCTTC.

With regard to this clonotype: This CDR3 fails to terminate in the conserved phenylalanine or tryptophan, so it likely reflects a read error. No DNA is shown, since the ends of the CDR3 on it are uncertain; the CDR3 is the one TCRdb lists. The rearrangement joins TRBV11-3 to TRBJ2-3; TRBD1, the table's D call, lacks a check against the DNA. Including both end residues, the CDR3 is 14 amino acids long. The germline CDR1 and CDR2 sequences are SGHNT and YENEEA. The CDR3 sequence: CASSLRQGADTQCV.

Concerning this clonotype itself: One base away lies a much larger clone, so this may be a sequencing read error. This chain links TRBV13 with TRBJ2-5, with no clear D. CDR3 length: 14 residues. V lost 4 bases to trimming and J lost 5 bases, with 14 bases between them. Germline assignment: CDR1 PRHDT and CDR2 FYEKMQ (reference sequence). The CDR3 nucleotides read TGTGCCAGCAGCTCCTTTTCGAGAGCGGAGACCCAGTACTTC. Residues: CASSSFSRAETQYF.

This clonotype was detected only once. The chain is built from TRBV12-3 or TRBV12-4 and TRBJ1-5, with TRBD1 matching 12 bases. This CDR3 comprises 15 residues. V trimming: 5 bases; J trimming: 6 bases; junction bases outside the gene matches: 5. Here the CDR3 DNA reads TGTGCCAGCAGTACGGGGACAGGGGGCACTCAGCCCCAGCATTTT. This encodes CASSTGTGGTQPQHF.

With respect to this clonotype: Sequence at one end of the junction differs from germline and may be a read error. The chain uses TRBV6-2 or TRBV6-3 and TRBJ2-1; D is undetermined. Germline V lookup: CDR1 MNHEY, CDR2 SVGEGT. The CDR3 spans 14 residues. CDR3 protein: CASSLPGPYNGQIF. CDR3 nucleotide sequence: TGTGCCAGCAGTTTGCCCGGTCCATACAATGGGCAGATCTTC.

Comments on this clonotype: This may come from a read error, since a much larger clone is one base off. In DNA form, the CDR3 reads TGTGGCAGCAGCTTGGTGCGCGGGGATCAGCCCCAGCATTTT. This sequence encodes CGSSLVRGDQPQHF. The chain uses TRBV5-4 and TRBJ1-5, with D unclear. The CDR3 length is 14 residues. Germline values: CDR1 SGHNT, CDR2 YYREEE (reference sequence).

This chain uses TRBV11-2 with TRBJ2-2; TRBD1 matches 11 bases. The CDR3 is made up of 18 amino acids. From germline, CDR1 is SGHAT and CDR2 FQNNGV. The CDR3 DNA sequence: TGTGCAGGCAGCTCCAGGACAGGGGGCGTGGGGAACACCGGGGAGCTGTTTTTT. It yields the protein CAGSSRTGGVGNTGELFF.

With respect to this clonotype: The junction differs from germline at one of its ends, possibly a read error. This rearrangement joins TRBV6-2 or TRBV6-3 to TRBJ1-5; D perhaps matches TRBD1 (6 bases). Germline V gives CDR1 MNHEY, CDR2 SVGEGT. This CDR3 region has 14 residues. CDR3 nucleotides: TGTGCCAACAGTTTGGGACAAGGCAATCAGCCCCAGCATTTC. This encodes CANSLGQGNQPQHF.

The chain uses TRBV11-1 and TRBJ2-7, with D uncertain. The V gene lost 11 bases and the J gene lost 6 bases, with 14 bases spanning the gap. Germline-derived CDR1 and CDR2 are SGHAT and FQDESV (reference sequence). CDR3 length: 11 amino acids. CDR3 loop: CAGRKGGEQYF. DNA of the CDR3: TGTGCCGGCCGGAAAGGTGGCGAGCAGTACTTC.

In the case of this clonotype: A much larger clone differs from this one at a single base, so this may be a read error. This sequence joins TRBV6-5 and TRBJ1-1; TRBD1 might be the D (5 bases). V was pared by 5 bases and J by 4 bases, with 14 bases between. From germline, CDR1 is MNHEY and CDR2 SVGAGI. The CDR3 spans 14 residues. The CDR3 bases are TGTGCCAGCAGTGATCTTGGGGGTAGCACTGAAGCTTTCTTT. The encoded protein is CASSDLGGSTEAFF.

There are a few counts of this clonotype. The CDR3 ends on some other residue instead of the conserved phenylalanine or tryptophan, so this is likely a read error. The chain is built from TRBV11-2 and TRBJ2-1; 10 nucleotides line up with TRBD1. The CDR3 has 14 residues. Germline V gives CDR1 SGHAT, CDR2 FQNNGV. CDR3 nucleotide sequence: TGTGTCAGCAGCTTCGGGGGACAGGGGACCGAGCAGTTCTTA. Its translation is CVSSFGGQGTEQFL.

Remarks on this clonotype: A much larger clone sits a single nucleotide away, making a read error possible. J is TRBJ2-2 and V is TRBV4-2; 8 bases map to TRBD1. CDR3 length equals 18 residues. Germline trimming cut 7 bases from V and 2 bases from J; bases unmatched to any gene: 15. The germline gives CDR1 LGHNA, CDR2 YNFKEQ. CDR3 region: CASNHRTGGQVNTGELFF. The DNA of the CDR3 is TGTGCCAGCAACCACCGAACAGGGGGACAGGTTAACACCGGGGAGCTGTTTTTT.

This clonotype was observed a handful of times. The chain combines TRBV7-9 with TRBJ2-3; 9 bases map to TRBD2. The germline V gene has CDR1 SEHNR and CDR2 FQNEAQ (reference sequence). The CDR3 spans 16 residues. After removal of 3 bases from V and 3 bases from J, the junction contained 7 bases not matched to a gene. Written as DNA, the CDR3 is TGTGCCAGCAGCTTTAAAGCGGGAGGTATAACAGATACGCAGTATTTT. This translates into CASSFKAGGITDTQYF.

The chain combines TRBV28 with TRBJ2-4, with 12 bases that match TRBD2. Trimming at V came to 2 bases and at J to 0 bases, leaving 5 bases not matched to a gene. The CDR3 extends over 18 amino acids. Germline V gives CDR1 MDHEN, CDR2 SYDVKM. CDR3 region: CASSLPGLAGLAKNIQYF. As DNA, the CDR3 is TGTGCCAGCAGTTTACCCGGACTAGCGGGGCTAGCCAAAAACATTCAGTACTTC.

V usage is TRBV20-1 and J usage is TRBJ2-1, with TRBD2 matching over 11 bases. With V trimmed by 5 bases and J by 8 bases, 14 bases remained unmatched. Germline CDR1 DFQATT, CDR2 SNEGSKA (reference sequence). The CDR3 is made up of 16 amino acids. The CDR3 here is CSAGSSGREGRYEQFF. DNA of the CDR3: TGCAGTGCTGGGAGTAGCGGGAGGGAAGGTCGGTATGAGCAGTTCTTC.

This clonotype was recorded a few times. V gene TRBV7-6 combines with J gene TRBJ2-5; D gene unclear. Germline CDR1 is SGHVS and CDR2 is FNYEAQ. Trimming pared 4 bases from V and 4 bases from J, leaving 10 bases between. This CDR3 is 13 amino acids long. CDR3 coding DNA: TGTGCCAGCAGCTCGGCTAGGAGAGAGACCCAGTACTTC. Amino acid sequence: CASSSARRETQYF.

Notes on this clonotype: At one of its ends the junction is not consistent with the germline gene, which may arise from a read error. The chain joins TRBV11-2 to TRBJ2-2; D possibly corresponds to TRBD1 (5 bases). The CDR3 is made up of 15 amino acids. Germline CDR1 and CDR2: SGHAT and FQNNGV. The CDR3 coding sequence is TGTGCCAGTAGCTTAGTGTGGGGCGTCACCGGGGAGCTGTTTTTT. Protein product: CASSLVWGVTGELFF. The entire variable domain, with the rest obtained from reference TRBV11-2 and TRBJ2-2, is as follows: EAGVAQSPRYKIIEKRQSVAFWCNPISGHATLYWYQQILGQGPKLLIQFQNNGVVDDSQLPKDRFSAERLKGVDSTLKIQPAKLEDSAVYLCASSLVWGVTGELFFGEGSRLTVL.

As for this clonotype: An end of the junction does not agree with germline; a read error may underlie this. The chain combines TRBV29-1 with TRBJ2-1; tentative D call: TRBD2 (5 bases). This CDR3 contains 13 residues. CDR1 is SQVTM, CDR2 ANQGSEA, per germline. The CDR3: CSFTEAVSNEQSF. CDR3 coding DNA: TGCAGCTTCACGGAGGCTGTCTCCAATGAGCAGTCCTTC.

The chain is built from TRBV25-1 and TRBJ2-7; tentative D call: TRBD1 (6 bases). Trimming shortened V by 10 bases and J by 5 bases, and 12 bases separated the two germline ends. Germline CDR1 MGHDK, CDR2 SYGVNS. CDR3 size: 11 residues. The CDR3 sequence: CATEQGHEQYF. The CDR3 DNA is TGTGCCACCGAACAGGGACACGAGCAGTACTTC.

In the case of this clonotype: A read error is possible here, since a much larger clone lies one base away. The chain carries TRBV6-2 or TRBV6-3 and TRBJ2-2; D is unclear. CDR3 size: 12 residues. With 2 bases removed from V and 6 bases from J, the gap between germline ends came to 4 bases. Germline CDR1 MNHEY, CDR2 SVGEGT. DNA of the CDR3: TGTGCCAGCAGTTACGACTCCGGGGAGCTGTTTTTT. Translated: CASSYDSGELFF.

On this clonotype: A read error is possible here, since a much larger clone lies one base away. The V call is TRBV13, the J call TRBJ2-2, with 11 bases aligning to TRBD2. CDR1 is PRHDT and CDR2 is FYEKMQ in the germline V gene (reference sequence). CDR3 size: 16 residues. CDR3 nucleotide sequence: TGTGCCAGCAGCTTGGGGGGACTAGCGGTCACCGAGGAGCTGTTTTTT. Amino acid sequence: CASSLGGLAVTEELFF.

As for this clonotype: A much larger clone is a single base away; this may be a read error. CDR3 loop: CANSQDATGWTGELFF. The CDR3 DNA reads TGTGCCAACAGCCAAGATGCGACAGGGTGGACCGGGGAGCTGTTTTTT. The rearrangement links TRBV4-2 to TRBJ2-2; TRBD1 agrees at 7 bases. Germline values: CDR1 LGHNA, CDR2 YNFKEQ. This CDR3 has 16 residues.

The CDR3 reads CASSRDGQVDQPQHF. Here the CDR3 DNA reads TGTGCCAGCAGCCGAGACGGTCAGGTAGATCAGCCCCAGCATTTT. The J gene is TRBJ1-5, the V gene TRBV4-2, with no clear D. The V end was cut by 4 bases, the J end by 5 bases, with 15 bases between. The CDR3 is 15 amino acids. Germline CDR1 and CDR2: LGHNA and YNFKEQ.

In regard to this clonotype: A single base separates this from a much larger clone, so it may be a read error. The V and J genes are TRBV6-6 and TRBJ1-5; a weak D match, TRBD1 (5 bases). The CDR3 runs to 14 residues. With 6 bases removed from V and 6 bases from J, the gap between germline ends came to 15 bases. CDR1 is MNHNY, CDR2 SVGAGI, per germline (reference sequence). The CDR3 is CASRAATQGQPQHF. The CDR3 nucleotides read TGTGCCAGCAGAGCCGCAACCCAGGGTCAGCCCCAGCATTTT.

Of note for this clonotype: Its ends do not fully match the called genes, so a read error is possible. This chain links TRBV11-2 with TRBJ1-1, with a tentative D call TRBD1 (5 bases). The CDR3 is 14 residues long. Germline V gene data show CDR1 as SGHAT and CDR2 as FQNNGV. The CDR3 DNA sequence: TGTGCCAGCCGCTTCGGGCAGGGGAACACTGAAGCTTTCTTT. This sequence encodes CASRFGQGNTEAFF.

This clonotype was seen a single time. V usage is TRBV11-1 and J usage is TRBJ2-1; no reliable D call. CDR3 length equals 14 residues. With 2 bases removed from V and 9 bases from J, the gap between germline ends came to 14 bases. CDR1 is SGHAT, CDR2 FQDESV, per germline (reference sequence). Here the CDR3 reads CASSLSIEPSEQFF. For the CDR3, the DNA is TGTGCCAGCAGCTTAAGCATTGAACCGAGTGAGCAGTTCTTC. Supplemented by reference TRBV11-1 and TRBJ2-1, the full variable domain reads EAEVAQSPRYKITEKSQAVAFWCDPISGHATLYWYRQILGQGPELLVQFQDESVVDDSQLPKDRFSAERLKGVDSTLKIQPAELGDSAMYLCASSLSIEPSEQFFGPGTRLTVL.

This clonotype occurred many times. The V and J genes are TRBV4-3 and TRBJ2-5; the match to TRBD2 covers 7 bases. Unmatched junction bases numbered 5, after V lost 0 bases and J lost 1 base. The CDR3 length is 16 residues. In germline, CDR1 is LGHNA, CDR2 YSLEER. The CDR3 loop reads CASSQEPSGIQETQYF. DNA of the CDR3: TGCGCCAGCAGCCAAGAGCCTAGCGGAATCCAAGAGACCCAGTACTTC.